These 2 T cell receptor beta chains originate from one sample sequenced in a study of a mutant IDH1 vaccine in newly diagnosed glioma. Assay: immunoSEQ multiplex PCR; the TCRdb copy retains only in-frame clones and omits some. The sample carries tens of thousands of clones, roughly 80% recorded once. Time point described: week 47, end of study. Topical imiquimod accompanied each vaccine dose, which consisted of 300 ug of mutant IDH1 20-mer peptide. Their antigens remain unidentified. The material sequenced was PBMCs, taken from a glioma patient whose treatment included an IDH1 peptide vaccine. Receptors were obtained from a young man with glioma.

The chain employs TRBV12-5 and TRBJ1-2; D gene uncertain. The CDR3 extends over 15 amino acids. The germline V and J ends were trimmed by 4 bases and 4 bases, with 16 bases remaining between them. Germline loops: CDR1 LGHNT, CDR2 FRNRAP. The CDR3 sequence: CASGSFSDSLYGYTF. CDR3 bases: TGTGCTAGTGGTTCATTTAGCGATTCCCTCTATGGCTACACCTTC.

This sequence joins TRBV19 and TRBJ2-7, with D perhaps matching TRBD2 (6 bases). CDR3 length: 16 residues. The germline V gene encodes CDR1 LNHDA and CDR2 SQIVND (reference sequence). The ends were cut back, 1 base at V and 3 bases at J, with 16 bases in the middle. The chain's CDR3 is CASSIAGGAMDYEQYF. CDR3 in DNA: TGTGCCAGTAGTATAGCAGGAGGGGCGATGGACTACGAGCAGTACTTC.